One sample yielded the 30 T cell receptor beta chains listed below, sequenced in a study of cytomegalovirus exposure and HLA in healthy donors. A multiplex PCR was run with 60 Vbeta primers and 13 Jbeta primers. Some clones are missing from TCRdb's copy, which holds only in-frame ones; the method was immunoSEQ multiplex PCR. This sample has about 120,000 clones, with 65% to 80% found just once. Material: PBMCs. The receptors shown here come from a man aged 18 to 35 in good health and CMV-seropositive.

The V gene is TRBV28, the J gene TRBJ1-3; maybe TRBD1 (6 bases). V was cut by 5 bases and J by 0 bases, with 14 bases left in between. From germline, CDR1 is MDHEN and CDR2 SYDVKM. CDR3 length: 16 residues. As DNA, the CDR3 is TGTGCCAGCAGTGCGGACAGACTCCTCTCTGGAAACACCATATATTTT. This codes for CASSADRLLSGNTIYF.

V gene TRBV27 combines with J gene TRBJ2-3; possibly TRBD1 for D (6 bases). V lost 7 bases to trimming and J lost 5 bases, with 10 bases between them. CDR3 size: 12 residues. From germline, CDR1 is MNHEY and CDR2 SMNVEV (reference sequence). The CDR3 sequence is CASTSQGDTQYF. The DNA of the CDR3 is TGTGCCAGCACCTCACAGGGAGATACGCAGTATTTT.

The chain combines TRBV30 with TRBJ2-3, with 9 bases identical to TRBD2. The CDR3 consists of 15 residues. CDR1 is GTSNPN and CDR2 is SVGIG in the germline V gene (reference sequence). The junction had 9 bases not matched to a gene; V was cut back by 4 bases and J by 4 bases. The CDR3 DNA reads as TGTGCCTGGAAACATATAGCGGGGGTGGCAGATACGCAGTATTTT. Protein: CAWKHIAGVADTQYF.

This clone was counted between two and nine times. The chain employs TRBV5-5 and TRBJ1-5; 7 bases line up with TRBD1. The J segment lost 0 bases and the V segment lost 4 bases, leaving 16 bases of the junction unmatched. The CDR3 runs to 19 residues. Germline V gene data show CDR1 as SGHKS and CDR2 as YYEKEE (reference sequence). The CDR3 bases are TGTGCCAGCAGCGTTTCACCGGGACAGCTCCTTTATAGCAATCAGCCCCAGCATTTT. Translated, it gives CASSVSPGQLLYSNQPQHF.

This clone was observed a handful of times. This sequence joins TRBV28 and TRBJ1-2, with 8 bases that match TRBD1. The CDR3 sequence is 14 residues long. CDR1 and CDR2 from the germline V gene are MDHEN and SYDVKM. V shed 8 bases, J shed 0 bases, and the junction held 5 bases outside the gene matches. Written as DNA, the CDR3 is TGTGCCAGCCGGGGACAGGCCACTAACTATGGCTACACCTTC. Translating gives CASRGQATNYGYTF.

The V gene is TRBV5-6, the J gene TRBJ1-1; D gene unclear. Germline values: CDR1 SGHDT, CDR2 YYEEEE. V lost 0 bases, J lost 3 bases, and 9 bases lay in between. The CDR3 has 14 residues. CDR3 region: CASSLVPPDTEAFF. CDR3 nucleotides: TGTGCCAGCAGCTTGGTCCCCCCGGACACTGAAGCTTTCTTT.

CDR3 in DNA: TGTGCCAGCAGCCAGGTCCGGGAGGGAATAGATACGCAGTATTTT. Its translation: CASSQVREGIDTQYF. The genes are TRBV7-9 and TRBJ2-3, with 8 bases identical to TRBD2. This CDR3 comprises 15 residues. Germline trimming cut 5 bases from V and 5 bases from J; bases unmatched to any gene: 9. From germline, CDR1 is SEHNR and CDR2 FQNEAQ (reference sequence). Together with reference TRBV7-9 and TRBJ2-3, the CDR3 gives the full variable domain: DTGVSQNPRHKITKRGQNVTFRCDPISEHNRLYWYRQTLGQGPEFLTYFQNEAQLEKSRLLSDRFSAERPKGSFSTLEIQRTEQGDSAMYLCASSQVREGIDTQYFGPGTRLTVL.

The CDR3 reads CASTFGKWEGGFNEQYF. CDR3 DNA sequence: TGTGCCAGCACTTTTGGCAAATGGGAGGGCGGTTTTAACGAGCAGTACTTC. V and J are TRBV2 and TRBJ2-7, with 7 bases fitting TRBD2. V gave up 7 bases and J gave up 5 bases; unmatched junction bases: 20. The V gene's germline CDR1 is SNHLY and CDR2 FYNNEI. CDR3 size: 17 residues.

The V gene is TRBV6-5, the J gene TRBJ2-7; TRBD1 is a possible D gene (6 bases). V gave up 2 bases and J gave up 3 bases, with 11 bases separating them. Germline assignment: CDR1 MNHEY and CDR2 SVGAGI. The CDR3 spans 14 residues. The CDR3 DNA reads TGTGCCAGCAGTTACCGCGGACAGTTCTACGAGCAGTACTTC. It codes for CASSYRGQFYEQYF.

This clone appeared a single time. This chain links TRBV29-1 with TRBJ2-1; maybe TRBD1 (5 bases). Trimming pared 7 bases from V and 1 base from J, leaving 11 bases between. This CDR3 comprises 13 residues. Germline assignment: CDR1 SQVTM and CDR2 ANQGSEA. The CDR3 nucleotides are TGCAGCGGCAGGGCTATGTCCTACAATGAGCAGTTCTTC. Protein: CSGRAMSYNEQFF.

The V gene is TRBV30, the J gene TRBJ1-2; D may be TRBD1 (5 bases). Deletions cut 1 base from V and 8 bases from J, with 17 bases between. This CDR3 region has 14 residues. Germline lookup yields CDR1 GTSNPN and CDR2 SVGIG (reference sequence). The CDR3 DNA is TGTGCCTGGAGTGCCCAGGGAGGGTATTACGGCTACACCTTC. It is translated as CAWSAQGGYYGYTF.

This chain uses TRBV28 with TRBJ2-1, with TRBD2 as a possible D gene (6 bases). Trimming cost V 5 bases and J 8 bases, with 34 bases left between them. This CDR3 comprises 20 residues. CDR1 and CDR2 from the germline V gene are MDHEN and SYDVKM. This CDR3 is CASSDPGSFTSGLPRHEQFF. The CDR3 nucleotides are TGTGCCAGCAGTGACCCCGGCAGCTTCACATCGGGACTCCCGAGGCATGAGCAGTTCTTC. The variable domain in full, completed from reference TRBV28 and TRBJ2-1, reads DVKVTQSSRYLVKRTGEKVFLECVQDMDHENMFWYRQDPGLGLRLIYFSYDVKMKEKGDIPEGYSVSREKKERFSLILESASTNQTSMYLCASSDPGSFTSGLPRHEQFFGPGTRLTVL.

The chain recombines TRBV9 with TRBJ1-4; D gene ambiguous. Per germline, CDR1 SGDLS and CDR2 YYNGEE. CDR3 length: 14 amino acids. The V and J ends lost 0 bases and 3 bases respectively, with 6 bases between them. The CDR3 loop reads CASSVDTANEKLFF. The CDR3 nucleotides are TGTGCCAGCAGCGTAGACACAGCTAATGAAAAACTGTTTTTT.

This clone showed up just once. V gene TRBV5-1 combines with J gene TRBJ1-1; D ambiguous. V lost 1 base and J lost 7, with 11 bases in between. Germline V gives CDR1 SGHRS, CDR2 YFSETQ. The CDR3 runs 13 residues. CDR3 region: CASSLNRRDEAFF. DNA for the CDR3: TGCGCCAGCAGCTTGAACAGAAGAGATGAAGCTTTCTTT.

Here the CDR3 DNA reads TGTGCCAGCAGTGAATGGGAGGGACTTGGGACTGAAGCTTTCTTT. Its translation: CASSEWEGLGTEAFF. This rearrangement joins TRBV2 to TRBJ1-1, with D maybe TRBD1 (5 bases). CDR3 length equals 15 residues. From germline, CDR1 is SNHLY and CDR2 FYNNEI. V lost 2 bases and J lost 5, with 15 bases in between.

This clone was seen just once. The chain carries TRBV2 and TRBJ1-2, with D tentatively TRBD1 (6 bases). The CDR3 is 15 residues long. CDR1 SNHLY and CDR2 FYNNEI come from the germline V gene. V was clipped by 1 base and J by 4 bases, with 13 bases between them. The CDR3 sequence is CASSEDRARGYGYTF. The CDR3 region has the DNA TGTGCCAGCAGTGAAGACAGGGCTAGGGGCTATGGCTACACCTTC. Together with reference TRBV2 and TRBJ1-2, the CDR3 gives the full variable domain: EPEVTQTPSHQVTQMGQEVILRCVPISNHLYFYWYRQILGQKVEFLVSFYNNEISEKSEIFDDQFSVERPDGSNFTLKIRSTKLEDSAMYFCASSEDRARGYGYTFGSGTRLTVV.

This chain connects TRBV6-6 to TRBJ2-2; possibly TRBD2 for D (6 bases). The ends were cut back, 2 bases at V and 6 bases at J, with 10 bases in the middle. This CDR3 is built from 14 residues. Per germline, CDR1 MNHNY and CDR2 SVGAGI (reference sequence). Written as DNA, the CDR3 is TGTGCCAGCAGTTACACGGGGACTCCCGGGGAGCTGTTTTTT. This sequence encodes CASSYTGTPGELFF.

This chain uses TRBV4-1 with TRBJ2-7; TRBD1 aligns across 8 bases. V was pared by 4 bases and J by 0 bases, with 5 bases of the junction left unmatched. The germline V gene encodes CDR1 MGHRA and CDR2 YSYEKL. This CDR3 spans 15 amino acids. CDR3 region: CASSLRTGSSYEQYF. The CDR3 nucleotides read TGCGCCAGCAGCCTTAGGACAGGGAGCTCCTACGAGCAGTACTTC.

For the CDR3, the DNA is TGTGCCAGCAGCTTACCGGCGGGAGGGGTGGAGACCCAGTACTTC. It codes for CASSLPAGGVETQYF. The chain recombines TRBV7-3 with TRBJ2-5; 9 positions agree with TRBD2. Losses at the gene ends were 2 bases for V and 5 bases for J; bases not matched to a gene: 6. The CDR3 has 15 amino acids. The V gene's germline CDR1 is SGHTA and CDR2 FQGTGA.

The rearrangement joins TRBV6-5 to TRBJ2-1; 7 nucleotides match TRBD1. Trimming cost V 6 bases and J 8 bases; bases outside gene matches: 4. Germline CDR1 and CDR2: MNHEY and SVGAGI. The CDR3 has 12 residues. The CDR3 protein is CASSSDRDEQFF. The CDR3 bases are TGTGCCAGCAGCTCAGACAGGGATGAGCAGTTCTTC.

The rearrangement joins TRBV4-1 to TRBJ1-5, with D unresolved. Germline CDR1 and CDR2: MGHRA and YSYEKL. V dropped 1 base and J dropped 16 bases, with 23 bases sitting between them. The CDR3 is made up of 15 amino acids. CDR3 sequence reads: CASSQAWAAESRLHF. CDR3 nucleotide sequence: TGCGCCAGCAGCCAAGCGTGGGCGGCAGAATCCCGACTACATTTT.

With regard to this clone: At one of its ends the junction is not consistent with the germline gene, which may arise from a read error. V and J are TRBV30 and TRBJ2-6; TRBD1 might be the D (5 bases). Germline assignment: CDR1 GTSNPN and CDR2 SVGIG (reference sequence). The CDR3 loop spans 13 amino acids. This chain's CDR3 is CAFTFSGANGLTF. Written as DNA, the CDR3 is TGTGCCTTTACCTTCTCTGGGGCCAACGGCCTGACTTTC. The full variable domain, in which reference TRBV30 and TRBJ2-6 provide the parts outside the CDR3, is SQTIHQWPATLVQPVGSPLSLECTVEGTSNPNLYWYRQAAGRGLQLLFYSVGIGQISSEVPQNLSASRPQDRQFILSSKKLLLSDSGFYLCAFTFSGANGLTFGAGSRLTVL.

The gene calls are TRBV4-1 and TRBJ2-7, with D possibly TRBD1 on 6 matching bases. Germline-derived CDR1 and CDR2 are MGHRA and YSYEKL. Trimming left V 1 base short and J 6 bases short, with 13 bases between. There are 14 residues in the CDR3. The CDR3 region is CASSQGNREGEQYF. The DNA of the CDR3 is TGCGCCAGCAGCCAAGGTAACAGGGAAGGCGAGCAGTACTTC.

This chain connects TRBV6-4 to TRBJ1-2; D might be TRBD1 (5 bases). The germline V gene has CDR1 MRHNA and CDR2 SNTAGT. The CDR3 length is 11 residues. Trimming took 6 bases from V and 11 from J, leaving 13 bases between them. CDR3 DNA: TGTGCCAGCAGAAGGGGTTACGATTACACCTTC. The encoded protein is CASRRGYDYTF.

As regards this clone: The sample contains more than one DNA sequence encoding this CDR3. The V and J genes are TRBV11-2 and TRBJ2-7, with 8 bases that match TRBD1. This CDR3 comprises 14 residues. Unmatched junction bases numbered 5, after V lost 4 bases and J lost 3 bases. The germline gives CDR1 SGHAT, CDR2 FQNNGV. CDR3 loop: CASSSRDRSYEQYF. Here the CDR3 DNA reads TGTGCCAGCAGCTCCCGGGACAGGAGCTACGAGCAGTACTTC.

In the case of this clone: The junction departs from the called germline gene at one end, perhaps through a read error. The chain employs TRBV7-9 and TRBJ2-3; 12 bases agree with TRBD2. The CDR3 is 18 amino acids. Germline CDR1 is SEHNR and CDR2 is FQNEAQ (reference sequence). The CDR3 DNA reads TGTGCCAGCAGTTTAGGACTAGCGGGGACTACGAGTACAGATACGCAGTATTTT. This translates into CASSLGLAGTTSTDTQYF. Complete variable domain (other parts from reference TRBV7-9 and TRBJ2-3): DTGVSQNPRHKITKRGQNVTFRCDPISEHNRLYWYRQTLGQGPEFLTYFQNEAQLEKSRLLSDRFSAERPKGSFSTLEIQRTEQGDSAMYLCASSLGLAGTTSTDTQYFGPGTRLTVL.

This clone appeared a single time. This rearrangement joins TRBV29-1 to TRBJ1-1; D not certain. Between the trimmed V and J ends, which lost 5 bases and 3 bases, there was a span of 7 bases. Per germline, CDR1 SQVTM and CDR2 ANQGSEA. This CDR3 comprises 11 residues. The DNA for the CDR3 is TGCAGCGTTCGCCGGGACACTGAAGCTTTCTTT. Translated, it gives CSVRRDTEAFF.

This clone was seen only once. The rearrangement uses TRBV6-5 and TRBJ2-2, with TRBD2 matching over 11 bases. The germline V gene encodes CDR1 MNHEY and CDR2 SVGAGI. V shed 6 bases, J shed 5 bases, and the junction held 2 bases outside the gene matches. CDR3 length: 14 amino acids. CDR3 DNA sequence: TGTGCCAGCAGATCTAGCGGGGGGACCGGGGAGCTGTTTTTT. Translated, it gives CASRSSGGTGELFF.

The table lists this clone with a count of one. Compared with germline, one end of the junction differs, possibly owing to a read error. The chain employs TRBV27 and TRBJ2-5; TRBD2 agrees at 15 bases. The DNA end is a closer match to TRBJ2-7, so the J assignment may be wrong. This CDR3 has 16 amino acids. The germline gives CDR1 MNHEY, CDR2 SMNVEV (reference sequence). The DNA of the CDR3 is TGTGCCAGCAGTTGGACTAGCGGGAGGGCCTCCCACGAGCAGTACTTC. Translated, it gives CASSWTSGRASHEQYF.

This clone was seen more than once but under ten times. The rearrangement joins TRBV14 to TRBJ1-4, with 7 nucleotides matching TRBD1. Germline values: CDR1 SGHDN, CDR2 FVKESK. Trimming removed 4 bases from V and 7 bases from J; junction bases left unmatched: 6. The CDR3 is 14 amino acids. The DNA for the CDR3 is TGTGCCAGCAGCCTCGACAGGGCCTTTGAAAAACTGTTTTTT. This sequence encodes CASSLDRAFEKLFF.